The present T cell receptor beta chain was sequenced within a study of shared clonotypes between healthy human individuals. Here immunoSEQ multiplex PCR was the method, and the copy in TCRdb shows in-frame clones only, minus some. The sample has millions of clones; approximately 95% are singletons. The junction had 8 bases not matched to a gene; V was cut back by 3 bases and J by 5 bases. The CDR3 totals 17 residues. Germline CDR1 reads SGHRS; CDR2 reads YFSETQ. This clone was seen a single time. The antigen remains undetermined. Overall study findings and caveats: Sampling used blood alone; tissue repertoires probably differ. The sharing of about 5.3% of naive CD4 clonotypes was seen across several donors.

This sequence originates from a young man in good health. Some clones in this sample may be carry-over from other donors' samples. The rearrangement links TRBV5-1 to TRBJ2-7; 16 positions agree with TRBD2. The sample comprised naive CD4+ T cells from PBMCs. Subset described: CD45RA+ positively selected. The DNA for the CDR3 is TGCGCCAGCAGCTGGGGACTAGCGGGAGGGCTCGGCCACGAGCAGTACTTC. Its translation: CASSWGLAGGLGHEQYF.